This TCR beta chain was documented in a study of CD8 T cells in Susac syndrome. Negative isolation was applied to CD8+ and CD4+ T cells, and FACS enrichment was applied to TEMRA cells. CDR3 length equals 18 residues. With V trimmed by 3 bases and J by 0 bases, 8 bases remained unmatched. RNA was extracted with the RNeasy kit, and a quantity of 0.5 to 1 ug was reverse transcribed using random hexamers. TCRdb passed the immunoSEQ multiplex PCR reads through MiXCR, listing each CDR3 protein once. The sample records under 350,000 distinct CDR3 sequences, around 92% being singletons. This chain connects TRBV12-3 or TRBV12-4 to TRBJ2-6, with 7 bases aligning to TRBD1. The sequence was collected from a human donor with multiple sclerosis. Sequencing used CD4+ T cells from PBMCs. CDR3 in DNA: TGTGCCAGCAGTTTCCTGACAGGGTTTATCTCTGGGGCCAACGTCCTGACTTTC. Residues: CASSFLTGFISGANVLTF.